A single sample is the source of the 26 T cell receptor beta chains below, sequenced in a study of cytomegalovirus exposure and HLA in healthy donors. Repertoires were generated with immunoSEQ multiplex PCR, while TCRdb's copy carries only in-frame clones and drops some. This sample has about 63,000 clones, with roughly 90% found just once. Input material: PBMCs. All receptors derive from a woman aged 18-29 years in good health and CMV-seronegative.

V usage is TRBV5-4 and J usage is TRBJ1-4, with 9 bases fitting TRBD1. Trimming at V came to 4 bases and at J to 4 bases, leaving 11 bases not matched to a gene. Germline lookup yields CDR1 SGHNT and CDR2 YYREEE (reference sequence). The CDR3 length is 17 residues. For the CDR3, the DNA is TGTGCCAGCAGCCGCGGGACAGGGTATTTGGGTAATGAAAAACTGTTTTTT. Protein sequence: CASSRGTGYLGNEKLFF. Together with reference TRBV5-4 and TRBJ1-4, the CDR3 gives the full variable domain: ETGVTQSPTHLIKTRGQQVTLRCSSQSGHNTVSWYQQALGQGPQFIFQYYREEENGRGNFPPRFSGLQFPNYSSELNVNALELDDSALYLCASSRGTGYLGNEKLFFGSGTQLSVL.

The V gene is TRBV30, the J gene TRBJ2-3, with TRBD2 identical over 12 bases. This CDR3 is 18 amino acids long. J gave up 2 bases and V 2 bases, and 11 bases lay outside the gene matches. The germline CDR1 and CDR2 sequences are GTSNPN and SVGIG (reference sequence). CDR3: CAWSPSPGLAGLTDTQYF. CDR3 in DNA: TGTGCCTGGAGTCCTTCCCCGGGACTAGCGGGCCTCACAGATACGCAGTATTTT.

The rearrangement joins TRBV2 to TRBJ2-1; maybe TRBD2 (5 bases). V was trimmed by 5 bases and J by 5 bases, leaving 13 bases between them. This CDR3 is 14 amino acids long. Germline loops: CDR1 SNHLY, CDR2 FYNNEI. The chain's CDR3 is CASSISGGDNEQFF. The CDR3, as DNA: TGTGCCAGCAGTATCAGCGGAGGAGACAATGAGCAGTTCTTC.

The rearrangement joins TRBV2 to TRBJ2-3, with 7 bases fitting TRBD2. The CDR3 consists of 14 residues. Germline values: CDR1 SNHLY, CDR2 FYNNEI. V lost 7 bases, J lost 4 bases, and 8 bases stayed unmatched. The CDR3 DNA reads TGTGCCAGCACTTCCCTGGGGAGGGCAGATACGCAGTATTTT. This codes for CASTSLGRADTQYF.

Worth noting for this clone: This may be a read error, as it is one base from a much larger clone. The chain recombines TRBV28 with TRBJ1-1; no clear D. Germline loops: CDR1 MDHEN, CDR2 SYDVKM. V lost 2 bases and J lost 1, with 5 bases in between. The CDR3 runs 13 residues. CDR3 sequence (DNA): TGTGCCAGCAGTTTACGCAGGAACACTGAAGCTTTCTTT. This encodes CASSLRRNTEAFF.

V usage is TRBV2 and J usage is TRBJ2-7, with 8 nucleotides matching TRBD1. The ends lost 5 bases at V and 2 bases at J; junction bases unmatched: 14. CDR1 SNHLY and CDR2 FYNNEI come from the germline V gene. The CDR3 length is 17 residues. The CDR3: CASSTDVGQAATYEQYF. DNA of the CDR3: TGTGCCAGCAGTACTGACGTGGGACAGGCAGCAACCTACGAGCAGTACTTC.

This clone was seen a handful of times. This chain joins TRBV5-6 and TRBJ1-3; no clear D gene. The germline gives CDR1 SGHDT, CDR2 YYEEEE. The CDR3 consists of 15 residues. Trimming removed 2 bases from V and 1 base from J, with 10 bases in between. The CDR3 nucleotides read TGTGCCAGCAGCTTTTATTATGTATCTGGAAACACCATATATTTT. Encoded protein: CASSFYYVSGNTIYF.

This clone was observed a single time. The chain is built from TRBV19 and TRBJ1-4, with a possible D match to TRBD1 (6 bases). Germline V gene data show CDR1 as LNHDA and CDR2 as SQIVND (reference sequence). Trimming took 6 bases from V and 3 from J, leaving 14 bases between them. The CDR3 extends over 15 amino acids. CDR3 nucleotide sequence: TGTGCCAGTAGGGCACAGGGTAAGTCTAATGAAAAACTGTTTTTT. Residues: CASRAQGKSNEKLFF.

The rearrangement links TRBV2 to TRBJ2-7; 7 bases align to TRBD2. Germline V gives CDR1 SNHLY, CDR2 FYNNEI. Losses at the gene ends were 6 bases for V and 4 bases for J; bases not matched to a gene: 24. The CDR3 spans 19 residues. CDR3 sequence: CASRDLLEGRAGTRYEQYF. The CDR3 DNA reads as TGTGCCAGCAGAGACCTCCTGGAGGGAAGAGCGGGAACGAGGTACGAGCAGTACTTC.

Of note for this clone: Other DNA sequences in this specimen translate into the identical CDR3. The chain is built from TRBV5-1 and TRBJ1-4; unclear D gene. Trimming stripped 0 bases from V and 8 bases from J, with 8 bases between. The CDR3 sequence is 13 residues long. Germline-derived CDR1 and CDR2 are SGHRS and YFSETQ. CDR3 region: CASSLAGVEKLFF. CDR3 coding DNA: TGCGCCAGCAGCTTGGCCGGGGTGGAAAAACTGTTTTTT.

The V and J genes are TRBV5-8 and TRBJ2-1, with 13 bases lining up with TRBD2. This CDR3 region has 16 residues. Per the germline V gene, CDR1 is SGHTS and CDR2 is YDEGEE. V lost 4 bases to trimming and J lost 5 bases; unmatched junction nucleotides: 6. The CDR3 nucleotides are TGTGCCAGCAGCCAAAGACTAGCGGGAGGCCACAATGAGCAGTTCTTC. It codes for CASSQRLAGGHNEQFF.

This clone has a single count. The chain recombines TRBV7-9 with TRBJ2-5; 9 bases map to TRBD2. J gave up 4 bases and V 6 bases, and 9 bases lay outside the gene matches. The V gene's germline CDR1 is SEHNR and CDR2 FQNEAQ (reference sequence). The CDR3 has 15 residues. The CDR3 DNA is TGTGCCAGCAGTACCATAGCGGGAGAACGAGAGACCCAGTACTTC. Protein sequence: CASSTIAGERETQYF.

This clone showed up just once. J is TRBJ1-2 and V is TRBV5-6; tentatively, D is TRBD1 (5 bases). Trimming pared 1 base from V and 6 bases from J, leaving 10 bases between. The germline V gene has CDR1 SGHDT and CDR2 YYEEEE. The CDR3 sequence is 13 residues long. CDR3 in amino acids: CASSLFRGDGYTF. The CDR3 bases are TGTGCCAGCAGCTTGTTCCGGGGGGATGGCTACACCTTC.

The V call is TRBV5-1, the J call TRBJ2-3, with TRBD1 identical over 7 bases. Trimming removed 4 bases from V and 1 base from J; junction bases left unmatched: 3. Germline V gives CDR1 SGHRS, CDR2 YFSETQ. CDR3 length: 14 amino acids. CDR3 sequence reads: CASSTTGRTDTQYF. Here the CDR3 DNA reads TGCGCCAGCAGCACGACAGGGCGCACAGATACGCAGTATTTT.

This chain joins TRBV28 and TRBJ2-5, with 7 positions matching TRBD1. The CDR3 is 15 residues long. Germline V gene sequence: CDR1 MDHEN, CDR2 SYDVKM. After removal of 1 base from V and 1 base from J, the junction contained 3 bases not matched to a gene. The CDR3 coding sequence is TGTGCCAGCAGTTTATCGGGACAGCTCCAAGAGACCCAGTACTTC. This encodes CASSLSGQLQETQYF.

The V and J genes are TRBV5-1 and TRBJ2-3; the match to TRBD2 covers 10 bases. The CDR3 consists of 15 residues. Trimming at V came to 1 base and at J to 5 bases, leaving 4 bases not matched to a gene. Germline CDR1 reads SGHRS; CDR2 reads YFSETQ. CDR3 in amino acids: CASSLTAGGIDTQYF. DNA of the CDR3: TGCGCCAGCAGCTTGACAGCGGGGGGGATAGATACGCAGTATTTT.

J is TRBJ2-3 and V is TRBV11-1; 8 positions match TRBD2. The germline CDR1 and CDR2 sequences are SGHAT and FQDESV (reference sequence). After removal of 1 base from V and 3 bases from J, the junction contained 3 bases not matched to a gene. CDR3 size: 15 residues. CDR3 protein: CASSLVTSVTDTQYF. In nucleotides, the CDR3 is TGTGCCAGCAGCTTAGTGACTAGCGTAACAGATACGCAGTATTTT.

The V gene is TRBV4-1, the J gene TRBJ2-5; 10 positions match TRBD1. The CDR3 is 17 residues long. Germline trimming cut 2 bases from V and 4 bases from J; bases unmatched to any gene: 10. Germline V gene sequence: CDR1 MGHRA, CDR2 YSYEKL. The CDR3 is CASSQTVGQGRGETQYF. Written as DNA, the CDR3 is TGCGCCAGCAGCCAAACCGTGGGACAGGGGAGAGGAGAGACCCAGTACTTC.

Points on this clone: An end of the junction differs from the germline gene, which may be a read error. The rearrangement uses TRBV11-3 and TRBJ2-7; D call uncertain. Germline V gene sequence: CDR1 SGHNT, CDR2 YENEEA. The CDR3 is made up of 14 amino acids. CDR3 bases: TGTGCCAGCAGCATAGATTCTAATGGTTACGAGCAGTACTTC. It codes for CASSIDSNGYEQYF.

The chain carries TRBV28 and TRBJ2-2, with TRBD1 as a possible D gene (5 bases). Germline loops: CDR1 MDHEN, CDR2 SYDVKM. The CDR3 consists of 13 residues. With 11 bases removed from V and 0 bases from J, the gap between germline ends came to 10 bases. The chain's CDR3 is CAGRQTNTGELFF. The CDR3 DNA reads TGTGCCGGTCGACAGACGAACACCGGGGAGCTGTTTTTT.

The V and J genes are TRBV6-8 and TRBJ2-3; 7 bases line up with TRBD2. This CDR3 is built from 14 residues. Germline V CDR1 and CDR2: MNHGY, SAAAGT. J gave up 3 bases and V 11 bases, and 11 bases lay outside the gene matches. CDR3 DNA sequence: TGTGCCTACGATCGGACTAGGATGACAGATACGCAGTATTTT. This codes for CAYDRTRMTDTQYF.

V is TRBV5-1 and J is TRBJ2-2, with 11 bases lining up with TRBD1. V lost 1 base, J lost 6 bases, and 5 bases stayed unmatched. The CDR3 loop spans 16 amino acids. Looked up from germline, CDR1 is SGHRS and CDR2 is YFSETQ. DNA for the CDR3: TGCGCCAGCAGCTTGTCGGGACAGGGGGTGCCCGGGGAGCTGTTTTTT. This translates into CASSLSGQGVPGELFF.

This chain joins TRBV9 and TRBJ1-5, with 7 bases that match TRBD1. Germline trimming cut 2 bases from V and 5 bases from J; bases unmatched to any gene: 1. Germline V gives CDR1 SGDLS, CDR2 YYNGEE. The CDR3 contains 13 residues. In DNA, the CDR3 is TGTGCCAGCAGCGTGGGACAGTATCAGCCCCAGCATTTT. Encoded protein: CASSVGQYQPQHF.

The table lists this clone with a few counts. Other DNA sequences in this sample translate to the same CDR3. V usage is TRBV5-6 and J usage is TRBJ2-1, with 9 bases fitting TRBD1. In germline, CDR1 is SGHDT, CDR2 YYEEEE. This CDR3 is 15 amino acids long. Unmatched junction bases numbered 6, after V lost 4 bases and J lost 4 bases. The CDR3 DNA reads TGTGCCAGCAGCCTGGGGGACAGGGAGTACAATGAGCAGTTCTTC. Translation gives CASSLGDREYNEQFF.

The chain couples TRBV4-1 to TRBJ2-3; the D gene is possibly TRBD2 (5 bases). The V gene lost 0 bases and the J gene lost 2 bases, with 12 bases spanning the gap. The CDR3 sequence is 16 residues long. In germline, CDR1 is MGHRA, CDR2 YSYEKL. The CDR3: CASSQEASGHTDTQYF. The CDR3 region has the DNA TGCGCCAGCAGCCAAGAAGCCAGCGGCCACACAGATACGCAGTATTTT.

CDR3: CASSILASNTDTQYF. CDR3 coding DNA: TGTGCCAGCAGCATACTAGCGTCAAACACAGATACGCAGTATTTT. The V call is TRBV2, the J call TRBJ2-3; 7 nucleotides agree with TRBD2. J gave up 2 bases and V 6 bases, and 8 bases lay outside the gene matches. Germline V gene data show CDR1 as SNHLY and CDR2 as FYNNEI. CDR3 length: 15 amino acids.